This entry lists 18 T cell receptor beta chains sequenced from one sample in a study of T cells in tuberculosis. Cells were sorted from thawed PBMC rested overnight and stained with GMM-loaded CD1B tetramer, viability dye and anti-CD3. CD1B tetramers were loaded with Rhodococcus equi-derived C32 glucose monomycolate. Sequencing was performed with immunoSEQ multiplex PCR; in TCRdb, only in-frame clones are kept and a portion is missing. Of 70,000 to 95,000 clones in the sample, roughly 88% are singletons; the top ten hold approximately 2%. The sample taken for sequencing was CD1b-GMM tetramer-negative cells sorted from PBMCs. The receptors derive from an adult woman with latent tuberculosis.

As regards this clone: Sequence at one end of the junction differs from germline and may be a read error. The chain joins TRBV5-4 to TRBJ1-2; D is perhaps TRBD1 (5 bases). Germline V gives CDR1 SGHNT, CDR2 YYREEE (reference sequence). This CDR3 has 11 amino acids. The CDR3 sequence is CASSLGEERMF. The CDR3 nucleotides read TGTGCCAGCAGCTTAGGGGAGGAGCGGATGTTC.

CDR3 amino acids: CASREAGVLNEQYV. The CDR3 region has the DNA TGCGCCAGCAGGGAGGCAGGGGTATTGAACGAGCAGTACGTC. The chain couples TRBV10-2 to TRBJ2-7; the D gene is possibly TRBD1 (6 bases). Germline lookup yields CDR1 WSHSY and CDR2 SAAADI. V lost 6 bases, J lost 5 bases, and 17 bases lay in between. The CDR3 totals 14 residues.

This clone occurred once. V usage is TRBV11-2 and J usage is TRBJ2-3, with TRBD1 matching 10 bases. V was clipped by 3 bases and J by 4 bases; unmatched bases: 7. Germline V gene lookup returns CDR1 SGHAT and CDR2 FQNNGV. The CDR3 extends over 16 amino acids. The DNA of the CDR3 is TGTGCCAGCAGCTTCGCCGGGACAGGGGATCCAGATACGCAGTATTTT. As protein: CASSFAGTGDPDTQYF.

This clone was recorded only once. The rearrangement joins TRBV5-1 to TRBJ2-2, with 9 bases matching TRBD2. Germline V gene lookup returns CDR1 SGHRS and CDR2 YFSETQ. The length of the CDR3 is 16 residues. With V trimmed by 0 bases and J by 6 bases, 6 bases remained unmatched. CDR3 sequence (DNA): TGCGCCAGCAGCTTGGTTCTAGCGGGGAAGTCCGGGGAGCTGTTTTTT. Amino acids: CASSLVLAGKSGELFF.

This clone appeared once. The chain links TRBV6-1 to TRBJ2-7; D might be TRBD1 (6 bases). Per the germline V gene, CDR1 is MNHNS and CDR2 is SASEGT. The ends were cut back, 5 bases at V and 6 bases at J, with 14 bases in the middle. There are 13 residues in the CDR3. The CDR3 DNA follows: TGTGCCAGCAGTCTCCAGGGGTTTCGCGAGCAGTACTTC. This translates into CASSLQGFREQYF.

The chain has TRBV19 and TRBJ1-2; TRBD1 aligns across 7 bases. The CDR3 contains 15 residues. The germline V gene has CDR1 LNHDA and CDR2 SQIVND (reference sequence). V was pared by 6 bases and J by 4 bases, with 11 bases of the junction left unmatched. Here the CDR3 reads CASSRTGDSSYGYTF. CDR3 sequence (DNA): TGTGCCAGTAGCCGCACCGGGGACAGCTCCTATGGCTACACCTTC.

In this sample, this clone turned up once. This sequence joins TRBV27 and TRBJ2-1, with 8 nucleotides matching TRBD2. The CDR3 is 17 residues long. In germline, CDR1 is MNHEY, CDR2 SMNVEV (reference sequence). Losses at the gene ends were 0 bases for V and 4 bases for J; bases not matched to a gene: 8. The DNA for the CDR3 is TGTGCCAGCAGTTTATCGAAACGGGGGGGGATATACAATGAGCAGTTCTTC. Its protein product is CASSLSKRGGIYNEQFF.

The chain links TRBV6-1 to TRBJ2-7; 7 bases map to TRBD1. CDR1 is MNHNS and CDR2 is SASEGT in the germline V gene. There are 17 residues in the CDR3. V lost 2 bases to trimming and J lost 3 bases; unmatched junction nucleotides: 13. The CDR3 DNA follows: TGTGCCAGCAGTGAAAGGGTAGTGGGGACAGAACACTACGAGCAGTACGTC. It encodes CASSERVVGTEHYEQYV.

The chain carries TRBV30 and TRBJ2-1; maybe TRBD2 (6 bases). V was shortened by 4 bases and J by 11 bases, with 12 bases between the two germline ends. In germline, CDR1 is GTSNPN, CDR2 SVGIG (reference sequence). The CDR3 loop spans 11 amino acids. Here the CDR3 reads CAWKGSGKQFF. The CDR3 nucleotides are TGTGCCTGGAAGGGTAGCGGCAAGCAGTTCTTC.

The chain links TRBV15 to TRBJ2-7; possibly TRBD1 for D (5 bases). The V and J ends lost 2 bases and 4 bases respectively, with 12 bases between them. This CDR3 has 14 amino acids. CDR1 is LNHNV and CDR2 is YYDKDF in the germline V gene (reference sequence). CDR3 sequence reads: CATSRRQNGYEQYF. The CDR3 DNA reads as TGTGCCACCAGCAGAAGACAGAATGGATACGAGCAGTACTTC.

This clone appeared a single time. The V gene is TRBV5-6, the J gene TRBJ2-6, with TRBD1 identical over 9 bases. This CDR3 comprises 15 residues. Germline V CDR1 and CDR2: SGHDT, YYEEEE. V lost 3 bases, J lost 2 bases, and 0 bases stayed unmatched. The DNA of the CDR3 is TGTGCCAGCAGCTGGGACAGGGCTGGGGCCAACGTCCTGACTTTC. Amino acid sequence: CASSWDRAGANVLTF.

The CDR3 is CASRDTDNQPQHF. The CDR3 DNA is TGTGCCAGTCGGGACACGGACAATCAGCCCCAGCATTTT. J is TRBJ1-5 and V is TRBV19, with a tentative D call TRBD1 (6 bases). The V end lost 8 bases, the J end lost 3 bases, and 11 bases lay between the germline ends. The CDR3 is 13 amino acids. CDR1 is LNHDA and CDR2 is SQIVND in the germline V gene (reference sequence).

J is TRBJ2-1 and V is TRBV5-4; no clear D gene. The CDR3 covers 14 residues. V dropped 3 bases and J dropped 5 bases, with 12 bases sitting between them. Germline values: CDR1 SGHNT, CDR2 YYREEE (reference sequence). The CDR3 nucleotides are TGTGCCAGCAGCTACGTGAACGGTAACAATGAGCAGTTCTTC. It specifies CASSYVNGNNEQFF. Combining the CDR3 with reference TRBV5-4 and TRBJ2-1 gives the whole variable domain ETGVTQSPTHLIKTRGQQVTLRCSSQSGHNTVSWYQQALGQGPQFIFQYYREEENGRGNFPPRFSGLQFPNYSSELNVNALELDDSALYLCASSYVNGNNEQFFGPGTRLTVL.

The genes are TRBV30 and TRBJ1-4, with 9 bases lining up with TRBD1. CDR3 length: 13 residues. The junction had 1 base not matched to a gene; V was cut back by 1 base and J by 7 bases. In germline, CDR1 is GTSNPN, CDR2 SVGIG (reference sequence). The CDR3 here is CAWSGDRVEKLFF. The CDR3 nucleotides read TGTGCCTGGAGTGGGGACAGGGTTGAAAAACTGTTTTTT.

This chain connects TRBV11-2 to TRBJ2-7; TRBD1 matches 9 bases. In germline, CDR1 is SGHAT, CDR2 FQNNGV. Trimming removed 5 bases from V and 5 bases from J; junction bases left unmatched: 7. The CDR3 runs 14 residues. The CDR3 DNA reads TGTGCCAGCAGCCCAGGACAGGGGTACCACGAGCAGTACGTC. Protein product: CASSPGQGYHEQYV.

The gene calls are TRBV12-5 and TRBJ1-2; 7 bases are shared with TRBD1. CDR1 is LGHNT and CDR2 is FRNRAP in the germline V gene. V shed 1 base and J 14 bases; nucleotides not matched to a gene: 4. The CDR3 has 11 amino acids. The DNA for the CDR3 is TGTGCTAGTGGTTTGGGGACAGGCGGAACCTTC. It translates to CASGLGTGGTF.

V gene TRBV28 combines with J gene TRBJ2-3; 9 bases line up with TRBD1. Unmatched junction bases numbered 6, after V lost 6 bases and J lost 5 bases. The germline CDR1 and CDR2 sequences are MDHEN and SYDVKM. The CDR3 is 14 amino acids. The CDR3 protein is CASSSGTGRDTQYF. CDR3 coding DNA: TGTGCCAGCAGCTCCGGGACAGGGAGAGATACGCAGTATTTT. The full variable domain, completed using reference TRBV28 and TRBJ2-3, is DVKVTQSSRYLVKRTGEKVFLECVQDMDHENMFWYRQDPGLGLRLIYFSYDVKMKEKGDIPEGYSVSREKKERFSLILESASTNQTSMYLCASSSGTGRDTQYFGPGTRLTVL.

This clone was seen just once. The J gene is TRBJ2-7, the V gene TRBV5-1, with 9 positions matching TRBD2. This CDR3 has 15 amino acids. J was trimmed by 0 bases and V by 2 bases; bases with no gene match: 3. Germline V gives CDR1 SGHRS, CDR2 YFSETQ. The CDR3 here is CASSFLTSGSYEQYF. DNA of the CDR3: TGCGCCAGCAGCTTCTTGACTAGCGGCTCCTACGAGCAGTACTTC.